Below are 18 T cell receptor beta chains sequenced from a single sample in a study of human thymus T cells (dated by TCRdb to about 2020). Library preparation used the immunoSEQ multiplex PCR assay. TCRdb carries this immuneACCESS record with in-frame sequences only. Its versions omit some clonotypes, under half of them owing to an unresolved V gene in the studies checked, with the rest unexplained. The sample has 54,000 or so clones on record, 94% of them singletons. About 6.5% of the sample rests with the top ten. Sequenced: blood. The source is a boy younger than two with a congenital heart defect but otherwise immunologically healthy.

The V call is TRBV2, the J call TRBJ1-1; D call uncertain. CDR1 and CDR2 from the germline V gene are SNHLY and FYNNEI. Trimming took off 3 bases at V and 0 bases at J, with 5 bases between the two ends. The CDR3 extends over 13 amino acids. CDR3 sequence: CASSDRVNTEAFF. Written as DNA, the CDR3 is TGTGCCAGCAGTGACAGAGTGAACACTGAAGCTTTCTTT. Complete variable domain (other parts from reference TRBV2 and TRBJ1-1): EPEVTQTPSHQVTQMGQEVILRCVPISNHLYFYWYRQILGQKVEFLVSFYNNEISEKSEIFDDQFSVERPDGSNFTLKIRSTKLEDSAMYFCASSDRVNTEAFFGQGTRLTVV.

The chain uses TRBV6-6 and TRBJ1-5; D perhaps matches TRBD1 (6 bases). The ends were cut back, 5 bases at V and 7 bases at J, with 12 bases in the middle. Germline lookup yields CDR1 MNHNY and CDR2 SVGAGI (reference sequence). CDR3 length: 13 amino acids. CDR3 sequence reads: CASSPQGYQPQHF. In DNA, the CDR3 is TGTGCCAGCAGTCCACAGGGTTACCAGCCCCAGCATTTT.

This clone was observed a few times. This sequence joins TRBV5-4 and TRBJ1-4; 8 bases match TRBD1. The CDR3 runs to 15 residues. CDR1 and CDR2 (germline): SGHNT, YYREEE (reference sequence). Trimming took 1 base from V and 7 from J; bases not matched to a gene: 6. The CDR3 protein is CASSLWNRGGEKLFF. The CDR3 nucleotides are TGTGCCAGCAGCTTGTGGAACAGGGGGGGTGAAAAACTGTTTTTT.

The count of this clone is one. DNA of the CDR3: TGTGCCAGCTCCCGGGACAGACGCACAGATACGCAGTATTTT. It encodes CASSRDRRTDTQYF. This rearrangement joins TRBV25-1 to TRBJ2-3, with 7 bases fitting TRBD1. The CDR3 has 14 amino acids. Unmatched junction bases numbered 6, after V lost 8 bases and J lost 1 base. CDR1 MGHDK and CDR2 SYGVNS come from the germline V gene.

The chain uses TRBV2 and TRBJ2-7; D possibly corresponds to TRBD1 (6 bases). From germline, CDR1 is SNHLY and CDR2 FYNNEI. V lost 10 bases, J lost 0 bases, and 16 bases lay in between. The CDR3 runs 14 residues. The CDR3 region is CATPRGASSYEQYF. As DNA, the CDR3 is TGTGCCACCCCCAGGGGCGCGAGCTCCTACGAGCAGTACTTC.

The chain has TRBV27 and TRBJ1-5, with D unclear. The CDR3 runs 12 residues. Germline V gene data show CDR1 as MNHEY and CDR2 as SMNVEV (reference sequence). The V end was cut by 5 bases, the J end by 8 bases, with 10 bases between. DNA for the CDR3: TGTGCCAGCAGTCCAACCGAGAAGCCCCAGCATTTT. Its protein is CASSPTEKPQHF.

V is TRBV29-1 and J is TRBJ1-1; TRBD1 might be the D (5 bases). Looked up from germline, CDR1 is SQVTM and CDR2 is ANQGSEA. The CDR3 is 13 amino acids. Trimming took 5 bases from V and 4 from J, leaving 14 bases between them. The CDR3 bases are TGCAGCGTTCGCGGGGGGGGAGGCACTGAAGCTTTCTTT. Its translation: CSVRGGGGTEAFF.

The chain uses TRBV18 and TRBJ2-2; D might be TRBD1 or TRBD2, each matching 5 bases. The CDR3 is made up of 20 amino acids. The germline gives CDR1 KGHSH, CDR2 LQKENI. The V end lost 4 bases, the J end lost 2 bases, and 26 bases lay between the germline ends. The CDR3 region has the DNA TGTGCCAGCTCACGGGTAGGGACGTCGCGATTCGCCAAAAACACCGGGGAGCTGTTTTTT. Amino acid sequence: CASSRVGTSRFAKNTGELFF.

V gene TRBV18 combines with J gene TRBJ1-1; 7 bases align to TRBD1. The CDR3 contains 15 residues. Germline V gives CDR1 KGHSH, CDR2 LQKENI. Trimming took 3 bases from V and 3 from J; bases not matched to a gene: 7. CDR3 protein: CASSPSEDRYTEAFF. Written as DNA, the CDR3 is TGTGCCAGCTCACCCTCCGAGGACAGGTACACTGAAGCTTTCTTT.

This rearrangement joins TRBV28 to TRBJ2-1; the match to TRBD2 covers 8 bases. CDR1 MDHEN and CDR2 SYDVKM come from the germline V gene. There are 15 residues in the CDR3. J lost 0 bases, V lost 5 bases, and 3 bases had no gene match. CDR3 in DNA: TGTGCCAGCAGTCGCGGGGGGAGCTCCTACAATGAGCAGTTCTTC. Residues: CASSRGGSSYNEQFF.

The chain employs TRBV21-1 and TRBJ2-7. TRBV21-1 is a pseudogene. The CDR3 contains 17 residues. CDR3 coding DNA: TGTGCCAGCAGCAAAGTGATATTGGGGTCCCTCTCCTACGAGCAGTACTTC. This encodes CASSKVILGSLSYEQYF.

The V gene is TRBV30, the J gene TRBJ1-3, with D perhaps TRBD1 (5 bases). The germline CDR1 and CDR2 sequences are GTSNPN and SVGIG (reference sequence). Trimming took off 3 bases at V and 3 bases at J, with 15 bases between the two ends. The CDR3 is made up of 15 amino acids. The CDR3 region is CAWSIGGGDGNTIYF. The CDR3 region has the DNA TGTGCCTGGAGCATAGGTGGAGGGGATGGAAACACCATATATTTT.

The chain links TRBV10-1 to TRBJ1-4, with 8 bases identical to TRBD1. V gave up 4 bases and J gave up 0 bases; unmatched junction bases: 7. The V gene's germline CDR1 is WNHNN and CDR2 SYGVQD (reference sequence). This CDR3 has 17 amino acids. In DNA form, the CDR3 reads TGCGCCAGCAGTGGGACAGGGAGGGGGGCAACTAATGAAAAACTGTTTTTT. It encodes CASSGTGRGATNEKLFF.

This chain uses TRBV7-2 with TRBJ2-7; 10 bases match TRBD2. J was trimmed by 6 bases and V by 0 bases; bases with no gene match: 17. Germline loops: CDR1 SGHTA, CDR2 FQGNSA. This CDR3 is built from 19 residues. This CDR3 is CASSLAFGQGLAGATEQYF. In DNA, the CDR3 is TGTGCCAGCAGCTTAGCATTCGGCCAGGGGCTAGCGGGAGCAACCGAGCAGTACTTC.

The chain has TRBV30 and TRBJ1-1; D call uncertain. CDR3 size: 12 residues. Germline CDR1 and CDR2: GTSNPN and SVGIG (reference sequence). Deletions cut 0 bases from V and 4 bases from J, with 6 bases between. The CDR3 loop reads CAWSVGLTEAFF. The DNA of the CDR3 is TGTGCCTGGAGTGTCGGGCTCACTGAAGCTTTCTTT.

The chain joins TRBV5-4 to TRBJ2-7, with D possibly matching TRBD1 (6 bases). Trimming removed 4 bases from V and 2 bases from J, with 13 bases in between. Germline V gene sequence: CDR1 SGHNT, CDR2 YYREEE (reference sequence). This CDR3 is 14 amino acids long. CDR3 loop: CASSTGDNPYEQYF. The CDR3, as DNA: TGTGCCAGCAGCACCGGGGACAATCCCTACGAGCAGTACTTC.

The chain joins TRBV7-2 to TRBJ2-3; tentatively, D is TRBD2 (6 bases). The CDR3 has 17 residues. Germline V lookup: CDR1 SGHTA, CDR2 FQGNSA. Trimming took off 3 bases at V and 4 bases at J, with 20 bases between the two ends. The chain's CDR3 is CASSFFTGLTAADTQYF. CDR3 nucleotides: TGTGCCAGCAGCTTCTTTACGGGACTGACCGCGGCAGATACGCAGTATTTT.

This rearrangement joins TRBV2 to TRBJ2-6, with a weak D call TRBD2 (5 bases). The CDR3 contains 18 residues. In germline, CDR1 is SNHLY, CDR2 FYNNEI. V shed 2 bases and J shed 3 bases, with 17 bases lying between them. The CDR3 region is CASSELAIGDLGANVLTF. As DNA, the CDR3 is TGTGCCAGCAGTGAACTGGCAATCGGGGATCTTGGGGCCAACGTCCTGACTTTC.